The clone carrying this T cell receptor (beta chain) came up a few times. Its antigen is not known. Sequencing libraries made from TCR beta cDNA carried unique molecular identifiers. TCRdb re-called the PCR reads with MiXCR, one entry per CDR3 protein. Of around 190,000 distinct CDR3 sequences in the sample, roughly 28% were seen once. The CDR3 runs 16 residues. The V and J ends lost 4 bases and 2 bases respectively, with 18 bases between them. CDR1 is SGHRS, CDR2 YFSETQ, per germline. These data belong to a study of post-analysis software for immune sequencing data. Study-level results: Significantly lower normalized Chao1 diversity was found in patients with multiple sclerosis relative to controls. The five TRBV segments detected at higher frequency in patients than in controls included TRBV5-6, TRBV5-1 and TRBV20-1.

This sequence joins TRBV5-1 and TRBJ2-5; D possibly corresponds to TRBD1 (6 bases). The sequence derives from a girl between 2 and 17 years old with multiple sclerosis. The sequenced sample consisted of blood. CDR3 in amino acids: CASSASYGTTQETQYF. For the CDR3, the DNA is TGCGCCAGCAGCGCTAGTTACGGGACAACACAAGAGACCCAGTACTTC.